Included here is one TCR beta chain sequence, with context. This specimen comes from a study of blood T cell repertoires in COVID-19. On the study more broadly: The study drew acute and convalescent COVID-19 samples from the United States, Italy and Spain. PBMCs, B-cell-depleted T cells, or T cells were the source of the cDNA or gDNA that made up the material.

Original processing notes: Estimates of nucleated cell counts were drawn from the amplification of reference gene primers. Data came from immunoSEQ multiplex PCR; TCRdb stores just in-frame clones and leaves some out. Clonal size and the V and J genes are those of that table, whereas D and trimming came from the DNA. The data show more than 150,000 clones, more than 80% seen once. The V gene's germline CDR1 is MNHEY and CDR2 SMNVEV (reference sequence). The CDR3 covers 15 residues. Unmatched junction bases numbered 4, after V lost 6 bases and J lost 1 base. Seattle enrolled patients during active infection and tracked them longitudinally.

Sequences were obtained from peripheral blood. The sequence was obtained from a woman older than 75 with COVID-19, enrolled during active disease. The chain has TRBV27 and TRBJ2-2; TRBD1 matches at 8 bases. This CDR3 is CASRGDRRNTGELFF. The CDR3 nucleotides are TGTGCCAGCAGAGGGGACAGGCGGAACACCGGGGAGCTGTTTTTT.